Given below is one T cell receptor beta chain in context. Its antigen is still unknown. Trimming left V 0 bases short and J 2 bases short, with 12 bases between. The CDR3 has 16 amino acids. Germline V gives CDR1 SGHRS, CDR2 YFSETQ. The libraries were made with immunoSEQ version 4 in survey mode. Assay used: immunoSEQ multiplex PCR; TCRdb lists only in-frame clones, some missing. The sample records fewer than 45,000 clones, roughly 90% being singletons. The data originate from a study of persistence of HIV-infected CD4 T cells. Nonspecific anti-CD3/anti-CD28 bead stimulation represents the broad CD4+ T cell repertoire. Responding CD4+ T cells were sorted by upregulation of both CD40 ligand and CD69.

The origin of this receptor is an adult woman with HIV who was CMV-seropositive. This sample comprised CD4+ T cells sorted from PBMCs after roughly 18-hour stimulation, obtained from a patient who received antiretroviral therapy. V usage is TRBV5-1 and J usage is TRBJ1-3, with D maybe TRBD1 (6 bases). The CDR3: CASSLVSGAAGNTIYF. The CDR3 DNA reads TGCGCCAGCAGCTTGGTTTCGGGGGCAGCTGGAAACACCATATATTTT.